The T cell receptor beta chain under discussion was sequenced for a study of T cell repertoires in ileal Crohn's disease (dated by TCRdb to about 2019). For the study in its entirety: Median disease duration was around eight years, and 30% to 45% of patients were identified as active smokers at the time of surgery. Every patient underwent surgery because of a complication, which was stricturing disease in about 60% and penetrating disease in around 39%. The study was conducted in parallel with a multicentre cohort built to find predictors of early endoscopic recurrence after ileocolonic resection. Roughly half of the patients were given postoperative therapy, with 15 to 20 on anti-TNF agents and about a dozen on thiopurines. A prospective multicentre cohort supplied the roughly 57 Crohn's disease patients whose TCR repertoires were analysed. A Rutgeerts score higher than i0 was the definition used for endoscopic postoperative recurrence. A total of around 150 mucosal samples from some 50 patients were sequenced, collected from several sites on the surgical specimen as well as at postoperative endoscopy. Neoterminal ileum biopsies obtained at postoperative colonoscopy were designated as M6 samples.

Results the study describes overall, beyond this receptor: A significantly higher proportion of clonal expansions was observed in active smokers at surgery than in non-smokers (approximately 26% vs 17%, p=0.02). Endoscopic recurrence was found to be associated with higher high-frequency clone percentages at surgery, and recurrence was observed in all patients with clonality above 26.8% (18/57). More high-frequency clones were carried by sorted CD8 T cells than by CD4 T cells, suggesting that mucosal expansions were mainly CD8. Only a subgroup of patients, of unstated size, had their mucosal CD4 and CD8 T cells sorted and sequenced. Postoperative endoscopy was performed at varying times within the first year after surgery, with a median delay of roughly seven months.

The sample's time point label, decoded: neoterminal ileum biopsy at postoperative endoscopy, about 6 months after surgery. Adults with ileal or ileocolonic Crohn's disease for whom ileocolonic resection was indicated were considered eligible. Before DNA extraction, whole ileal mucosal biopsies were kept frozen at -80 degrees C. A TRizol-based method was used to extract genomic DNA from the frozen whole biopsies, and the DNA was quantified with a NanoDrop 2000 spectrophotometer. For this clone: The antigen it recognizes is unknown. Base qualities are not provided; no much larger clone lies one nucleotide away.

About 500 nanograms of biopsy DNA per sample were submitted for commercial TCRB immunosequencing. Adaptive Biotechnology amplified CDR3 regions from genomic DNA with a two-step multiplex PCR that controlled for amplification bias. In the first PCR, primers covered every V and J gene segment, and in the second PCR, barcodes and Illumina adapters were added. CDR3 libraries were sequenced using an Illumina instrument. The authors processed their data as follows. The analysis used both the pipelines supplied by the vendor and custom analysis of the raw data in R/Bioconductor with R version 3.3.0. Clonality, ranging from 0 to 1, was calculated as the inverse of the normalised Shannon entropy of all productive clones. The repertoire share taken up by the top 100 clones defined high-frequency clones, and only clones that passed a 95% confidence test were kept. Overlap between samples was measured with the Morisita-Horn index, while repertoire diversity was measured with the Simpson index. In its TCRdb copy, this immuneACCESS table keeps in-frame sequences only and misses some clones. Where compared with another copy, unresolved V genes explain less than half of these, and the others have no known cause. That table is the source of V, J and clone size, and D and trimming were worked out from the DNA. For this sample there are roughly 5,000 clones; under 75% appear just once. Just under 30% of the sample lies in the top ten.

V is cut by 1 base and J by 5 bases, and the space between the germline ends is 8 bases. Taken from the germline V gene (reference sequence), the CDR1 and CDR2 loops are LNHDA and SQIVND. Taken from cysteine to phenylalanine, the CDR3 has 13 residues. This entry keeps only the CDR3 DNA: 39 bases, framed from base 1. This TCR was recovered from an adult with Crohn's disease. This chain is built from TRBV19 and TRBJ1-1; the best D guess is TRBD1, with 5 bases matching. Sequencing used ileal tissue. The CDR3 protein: CASSIVKGTEAFF. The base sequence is TGTGCCAGTAGTATAGTGAAGGGGACTGAAGCTTTCTTT.